This T cell receptor (beta chain) is from a study of blood T cell repertoires in COVID-19. Study background: The United States, Italy and Spain provided the acute and convalescent COVID-19 samples.

In the source study's methods: Estimation of nucleated cell counts relied on the amplification of reference gene primers. Libraries were prepared by immunoSEQ multiplex PCR; TCRdb keeps only in-frame clonotypes and omits some of them. V and J calls plus clone size are reproduced from that table; the DNA served to infer D and trimming. This table holds under 300,000 clones, around 88% found once. The length of the CDR3 is 16 residues. V shed 3 bases and J 2 bases; nucleotides not matched to a gene: 2. CDR1 KGHSH and CDR2 LQKENI come from the germline V gene. This receptor was taken from an older man with acute or convalescent COVID-19. The sample taken for sequencing was peripheral blood. The rearrangement links TRBV18 to TRBJ2-2; 11 positions match TRBD2. In DNA form, the CDR3 reads TGTGCCAGCTCACCTAGCGGGGGGGCCAACACCGGGGAGCTGTTTTTT. This sequence encodes CASSPSGGANTGELFF.